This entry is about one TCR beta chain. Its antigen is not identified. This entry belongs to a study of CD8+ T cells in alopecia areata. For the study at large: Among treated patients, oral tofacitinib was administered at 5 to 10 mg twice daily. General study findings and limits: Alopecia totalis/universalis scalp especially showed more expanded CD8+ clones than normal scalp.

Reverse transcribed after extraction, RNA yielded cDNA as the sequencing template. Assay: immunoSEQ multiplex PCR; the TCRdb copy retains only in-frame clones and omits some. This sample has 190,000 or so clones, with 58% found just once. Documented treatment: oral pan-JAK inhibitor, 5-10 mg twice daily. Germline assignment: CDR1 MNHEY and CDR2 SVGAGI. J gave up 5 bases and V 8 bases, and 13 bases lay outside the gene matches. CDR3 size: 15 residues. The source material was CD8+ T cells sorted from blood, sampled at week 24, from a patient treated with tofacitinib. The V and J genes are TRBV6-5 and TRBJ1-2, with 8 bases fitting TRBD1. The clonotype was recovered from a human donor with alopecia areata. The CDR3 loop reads CASGTLAGGKYGYTF. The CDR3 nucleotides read TGTGCCAGCGGGACTTTAGCAGGGGGCAAATATGGCTACACCTTC.